This TCR beta chain was profiled in a study of CD8+ T cells in alopecia areata. The wider study: Administration of oral tofacitinib to treated patients was at 5 to 10 mg twice daily. Affected scalp percentage gauged treated patients' severity. The study's findings and limits: With patients, TCR sharing proved less clear than in mice, a difference possibly related to HLA.

Reverse transcribed after extraction, RNA yielded cDNA as the sequencing template. The protocol was immunoSEQ multiplex PCR, while the TCRdb copy is restricted to in-frame clones and leaves out a portion. Of about 180,000 clones detected, approximately 59% appear once; the ten largest clones hold approximately 16%. CDR1 is ENHRY and CDR2 is SYGVKD in the germline V gene. V was trimmed by 0 bases and J by 5 bases, leaving 22 bases between them. This CDR3 has 18 residues. About this clone: Its cognate antigen is unknown.

As for treatment: oral pan-JAK inhibitor, 5-10 mg twice daily. The sequence was obtained from a human donor with alopecia areata. The chain uses TRBV10-3 and TRBJ2-5; D uncertain. Sequencing was performed on CD4+ T cells sorted from blood, taken between weeks 55 and 70, from a patient treated with tofacitinib. CDR3 nucleotide sequence: TGTGCCATCAGTGAGTCCTTGGGTTCGTCCGGCGGCCGGGAGACCCAGTACTTC. Its protein product is CAISESLGSSGGRETQYF.